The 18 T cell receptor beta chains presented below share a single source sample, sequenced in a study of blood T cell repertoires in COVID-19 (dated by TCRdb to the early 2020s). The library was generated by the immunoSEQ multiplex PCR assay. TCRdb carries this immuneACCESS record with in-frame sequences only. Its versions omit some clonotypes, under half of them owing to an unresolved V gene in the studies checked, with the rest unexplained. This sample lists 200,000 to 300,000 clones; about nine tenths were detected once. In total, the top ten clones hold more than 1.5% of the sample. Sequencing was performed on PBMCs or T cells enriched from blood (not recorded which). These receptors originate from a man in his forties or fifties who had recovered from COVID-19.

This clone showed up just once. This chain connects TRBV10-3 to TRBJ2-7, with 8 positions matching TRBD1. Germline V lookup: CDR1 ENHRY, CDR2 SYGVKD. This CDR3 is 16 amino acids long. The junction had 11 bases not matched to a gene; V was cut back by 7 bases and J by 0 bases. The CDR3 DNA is TGTGCCATCAAGCAGCCGGGACAGGATGTCTCCTACGAGCAGTACTTC. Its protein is CAIKQPGQDVSYEQYF.

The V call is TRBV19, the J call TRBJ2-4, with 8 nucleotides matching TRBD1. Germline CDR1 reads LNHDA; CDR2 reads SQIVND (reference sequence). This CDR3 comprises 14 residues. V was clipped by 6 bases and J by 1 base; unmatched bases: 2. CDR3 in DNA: TGTGCCAGTAGGAACAGGGGGGCCAAAAACATTCAGTACTTC. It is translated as CASRNRGAKNIQYF.

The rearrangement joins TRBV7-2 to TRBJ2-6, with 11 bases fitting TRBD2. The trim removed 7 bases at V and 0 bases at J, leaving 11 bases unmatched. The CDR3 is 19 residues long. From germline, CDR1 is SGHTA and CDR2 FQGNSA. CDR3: CASTPDLSGGASGANVLTF. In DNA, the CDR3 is TGTGCCAGCACGCCTGACCTTAGCGGGGGGGCCTCTGGGGCCAACGTCCTGACTTTC.

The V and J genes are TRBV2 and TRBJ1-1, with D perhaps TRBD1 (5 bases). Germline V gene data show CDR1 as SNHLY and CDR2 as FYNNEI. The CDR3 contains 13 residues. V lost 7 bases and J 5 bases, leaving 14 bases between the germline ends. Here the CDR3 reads CASTLAGLTEAFF. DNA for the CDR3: TGTGCCAGCACCCTCGCAGGGTTGACTGAAGCTTTCTTT.

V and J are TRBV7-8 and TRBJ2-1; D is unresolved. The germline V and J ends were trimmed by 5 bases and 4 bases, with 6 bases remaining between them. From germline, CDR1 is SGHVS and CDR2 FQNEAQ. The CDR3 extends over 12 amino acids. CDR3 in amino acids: CASSLRYNEQFF. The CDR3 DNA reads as TGTGCCAGCAGCCTCCGTTACAATGAGCAGTTCTTC.

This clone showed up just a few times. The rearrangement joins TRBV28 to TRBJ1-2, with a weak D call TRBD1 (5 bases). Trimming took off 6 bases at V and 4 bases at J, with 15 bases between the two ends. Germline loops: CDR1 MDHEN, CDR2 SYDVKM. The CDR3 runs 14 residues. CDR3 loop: CASRNAGQFYGYTF. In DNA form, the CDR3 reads TGTGCCAGCAGAAACGCGGGGCAGTTCTATGGCTACACCTTC.

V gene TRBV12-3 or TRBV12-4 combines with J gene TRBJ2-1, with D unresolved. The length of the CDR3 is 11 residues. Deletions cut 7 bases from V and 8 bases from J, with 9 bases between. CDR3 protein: CASTPLYEQFF. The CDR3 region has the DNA TGTGCCAGCACCCCTTTGTATGAGCAGTTCTTC.

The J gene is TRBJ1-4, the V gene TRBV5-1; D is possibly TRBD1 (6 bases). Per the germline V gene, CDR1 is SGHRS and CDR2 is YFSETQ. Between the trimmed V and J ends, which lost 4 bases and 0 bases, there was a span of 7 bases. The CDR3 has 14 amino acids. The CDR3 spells CASSRDTTNEKLFF. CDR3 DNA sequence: TGCGCCAGCAGCCGGGACACAACTAATGAAAAACTGTTTTTT. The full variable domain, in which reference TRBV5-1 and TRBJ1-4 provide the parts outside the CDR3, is KAGVTQTPRYLIKTRGQQVTLSCSPISGHRSVSWYQQTPGQGLQFLFEYFSETQRNKGNFPGRFSGRQFSNSRSEMNVSTLELGDSALYLCASSRDTTNEKLFFGSGTQLSVL.

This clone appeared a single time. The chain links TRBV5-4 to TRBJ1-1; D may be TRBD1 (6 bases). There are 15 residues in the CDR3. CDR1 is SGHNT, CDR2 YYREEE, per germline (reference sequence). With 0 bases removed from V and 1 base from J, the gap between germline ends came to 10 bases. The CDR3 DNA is TGTGCCAGCAGCTTGGGTCCGGGACAGAACACTGAAGCTTTCTTT. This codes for CASSLGPGQNTEAFF.

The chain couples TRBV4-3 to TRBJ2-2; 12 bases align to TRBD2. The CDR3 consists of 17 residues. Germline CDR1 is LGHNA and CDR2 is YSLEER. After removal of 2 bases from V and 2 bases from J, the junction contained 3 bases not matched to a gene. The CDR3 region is CASSQRLAGANTGELFF. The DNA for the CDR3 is TGCGCCAGCAGCCAAAGACTAGCGGGGGCTAACACCGGGGAGCTGTTTTTT.

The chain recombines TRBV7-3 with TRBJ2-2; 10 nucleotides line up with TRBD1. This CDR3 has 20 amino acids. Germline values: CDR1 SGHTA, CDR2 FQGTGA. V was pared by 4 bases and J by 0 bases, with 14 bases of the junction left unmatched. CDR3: CASSSKRDRGLVSNTGELFF. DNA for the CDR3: TGTGCCAGCAGCTCAAAAAGGGACAGGGGTTTAGTATCGAACACCGGGGAGCTGTTTTTT.

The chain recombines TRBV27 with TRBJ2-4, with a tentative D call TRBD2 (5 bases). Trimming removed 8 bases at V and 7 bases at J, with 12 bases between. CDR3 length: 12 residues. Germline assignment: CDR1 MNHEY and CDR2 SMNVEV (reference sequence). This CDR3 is CASGGTRNIQYF. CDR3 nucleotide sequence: TGTGCCAGCGGCGGTACTAGGAACATTCAGTACTTC.

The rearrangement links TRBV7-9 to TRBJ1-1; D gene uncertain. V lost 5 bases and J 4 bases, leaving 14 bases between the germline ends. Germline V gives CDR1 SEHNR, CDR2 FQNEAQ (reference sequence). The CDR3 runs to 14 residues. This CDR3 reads CASSPAREGTEAFF. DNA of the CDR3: TGTGCCAGCAGCCCCGCGCGGGAGGGCACTGAAGCTTTCTTT.

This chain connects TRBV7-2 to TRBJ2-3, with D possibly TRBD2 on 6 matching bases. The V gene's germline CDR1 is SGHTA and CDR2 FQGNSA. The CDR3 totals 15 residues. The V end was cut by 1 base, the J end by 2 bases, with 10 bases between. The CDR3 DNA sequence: TGTGCCAGCAGCTTAGAGCGGGTCTCCACAGATACGCAGTATTTT. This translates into CASSLERVSTDTQYF.

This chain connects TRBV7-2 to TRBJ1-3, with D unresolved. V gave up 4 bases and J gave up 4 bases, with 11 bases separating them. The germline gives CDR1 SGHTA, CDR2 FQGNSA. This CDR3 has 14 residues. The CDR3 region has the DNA TGTGCCAGCAGCTCCCTCACATTAGGAAACACCATATATTTT. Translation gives CASSSLTLGNTIYF.

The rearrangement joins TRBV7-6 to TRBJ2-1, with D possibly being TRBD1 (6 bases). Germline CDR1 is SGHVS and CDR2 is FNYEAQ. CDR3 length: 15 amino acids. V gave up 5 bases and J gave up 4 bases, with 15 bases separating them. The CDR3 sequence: CASSQALGGYNEQFF. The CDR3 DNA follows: TGTGCCAGCAGCCAAGCACTAGGGGGTTACAATGAGCAGTTCTTC.

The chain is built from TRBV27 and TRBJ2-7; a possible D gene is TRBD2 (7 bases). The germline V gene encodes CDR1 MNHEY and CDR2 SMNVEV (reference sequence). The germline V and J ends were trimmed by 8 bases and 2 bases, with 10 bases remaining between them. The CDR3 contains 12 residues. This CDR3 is CASRGGPYEQYF. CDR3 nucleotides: TGTGCCAGCCGCGGGGGCCCCTACGAGCAGTACTTC.

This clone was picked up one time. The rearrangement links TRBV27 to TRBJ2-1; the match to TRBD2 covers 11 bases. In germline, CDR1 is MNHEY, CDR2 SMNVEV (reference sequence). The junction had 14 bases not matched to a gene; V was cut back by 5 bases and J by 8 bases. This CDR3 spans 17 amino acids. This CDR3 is CASSRLLAGGLSHEQFF. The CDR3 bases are TGTGCCAGCAGTCGGCTCCTAGCGGGGGGCCTATCCCATGAGCAGTTCTTC.